A selection of T cell receptor beta chains follows, all from one sample in a study of identifying expanded T cells in peripheral blood. TCRdb keeps only in-frame clones here, not all; method: immunoSEQ multiplex PCR. The repertoire holds 95,000 to 100,000 clones, with approximately 88% as singletons. Sequenced input: blood. The source of these receptors is a person between 18 and 75 years old in good health. The CDR3 runs from the conserved cysteine through the conserved F or W. D genes are given only for firm matches.

d_call v_call cdr3_aa
TRBD2 TRBV4-3 CASSQDIGGGYNEQFF
TRBD1 TRBV7-6 CASSLGADRGQPQHF
. TRBV12-2 CASRLSGPKGGAFF
TRBD1 TRBV7-7 CASSLHRTGMGETQYF
. TRBV19 CASTDGVDYEQYF
TRBD1 TRBV28 CTSSLAAGQGARAEAFF
TRBD1 TRBV7-2 CASSRDRGEDEQYF
. TRBV7-2 CASSPEPGGLYEQYF
. TRBV19 CASSPEDYSNQPQHF
. TRBV2 CASSPAGGSYGYTF
. TRBV14 CASSQEENTEAFF
TRBD2 TRBV18 CASLAGTVNTGELFF
. TRBV28 CASSLLSRRGLAGNTIYF
TRBD1 TRBV11-2 CASKGQGVEAFF
. TRBV5-1 CASSLGLLYGYTF
TRBD2 TRBV7-2 CASSFAGGRTDTQYF
TRBD1 TRBV4-2 CASSQDVTPGGKRYGYTF
. TRBV6-4 CASSVRRGDTEAFF
. TRBV5-1 CASSYLPGRYGYTF
. TRBV4-3 CASSQGGRTTEAFF
. TRBV11-2 CASSRGTGETQYF
. TRBV6-5 CASSPVGGSQPQHF
. TRBV5-8 CASSLDPLPGELFF
TRBD1 TRBV10-1 CASRPTGGASGSYNSPLHF
. TRBV18 CASSQRSSGANVLTF
. TRBV7-6 CASSEWDGGYGYTF
. TRBV27 CASSYGGEQYF
. TRBV19 CASSIGNSGNEKLFF
. TRBV29-1 CSVVVGQETQYF
. TRBV27 CASSWGREQYF
. TRBV12-5 CASGSRNYGYTF
. TRBV6-5 CATEGHANIQYF
. TRBV28 CASSWMASNQPQHF
TRBD2 TRBV7-2 CASSLGQRGGAETQYF
TRBD1 TRBV6-5 CASSYARQGVSYGYTF
TRBD1 TRBV30 CAWSPQGAKTQYF
TRBD1 TRBV5-1 CASSPRQGPFYEQYF
. TRBV7-6 CASSFGGGNYEQYF
TRBD1 TRBV7-9 CASSFTGDGGYTF
. TRBV7-2 CASSPSRDTQYF
. TRBV25-1 CASNPGGDTEAFF
. TRBV7-2 CASSFLAAKNIQYF
TRBD1 TRBV6-6 CASSYGQGGGYTF
. TRBV6-5 CASKRLGTDTQYF
. TRBV6-5 CASSYSGGPEAFF
. TRBV4-1 CASSLRRDRDNEQFF
. TRBV5-1 CASSLGQRDTYEQYF
TRBD1 TRBV6-1 CAARAGGNEQFF
. TRBV7-6 CASSSPGVTGNTIYF
. TRBV6-5 CASGRLAKNIQYF
. TRBV7-8 CASSPASTGVGQVRYNEQFF
. TRBV7-2 CASSLGRTSGANVLTF
. TRBV18 CASSPGVNQPQHF
. TRBV7-2 CASSLGSFTDTQYF